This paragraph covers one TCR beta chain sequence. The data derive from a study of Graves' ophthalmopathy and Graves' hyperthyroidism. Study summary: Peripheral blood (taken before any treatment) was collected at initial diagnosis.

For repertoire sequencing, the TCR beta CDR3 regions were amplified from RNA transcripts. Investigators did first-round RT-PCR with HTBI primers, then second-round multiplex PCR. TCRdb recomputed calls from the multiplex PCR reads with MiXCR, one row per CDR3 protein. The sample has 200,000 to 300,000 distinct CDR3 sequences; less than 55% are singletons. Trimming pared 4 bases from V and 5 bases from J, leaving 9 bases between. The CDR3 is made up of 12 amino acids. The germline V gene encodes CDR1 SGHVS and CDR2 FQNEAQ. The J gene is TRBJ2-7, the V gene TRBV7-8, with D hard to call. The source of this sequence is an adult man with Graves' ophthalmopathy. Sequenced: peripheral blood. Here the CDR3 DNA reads TGTGCCAGCAGCTCCAGATCGGACGAGCAGTACTTC. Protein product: CASSSRSDEQYF.